One and the same sample provided the 27 T cell receptor beta chains below, sequenced in a study of Graves' ophthalmopathy and Graves' hyperthyroidism (dated 2018 in TCRdb). Sequencing was performed on an Illumina HiSeq 2000. For repertoire sequencing, the TCR beta CDR3 regions were amplified from RNA transcripts. A first-round RT-PCR used HTBI primers with the Qiagen OneStep RT-PCR kit, followed by a second-round multiplex PCR, size selection and purification. TCRdb reprocessed the public reads (quality trimming at Q25 with fastp, clone calling with MiXCR) and kept in-frame beta chains. Rows are combined by CDR3 protein, so each entry shows the most common genes and DNA. The sample table contains approximately 1.2 million distinct CDR3 sequences; only one count was recorded for about 35% of them. The top ten constitute around 10% of the sample. Sample: peripheral blood or thyroid tissue (not recorded which). The receptors derive from an adult man with Graves' hyperthyroidism.

This clonotype has ten or more counts. The chain joins TRBV25-1 to TRBJ2-3; D gene unclear. V was shortened by 8 bases and J by 2 bases, with 14 bases between the two germline ends. The germline gives CDR1 MGHDK, CDR2 SYGVNS. The CDR3 is 14 amino acids. As DNA, the CDR3 is TGTGCCAGCCTTGGACCAAGGATCACAGATACGCAGTATTTT. Amino acids: CASLGPRITDTQYF.

This chain uses TRBV4-1 with TRBJ2-7; 8 bases agree with TRBD2. This CDR3 contains 15 residues. The V gene's germline CDR1 is MGHRA and CDR2 YSYEKL. V trimming: 0 bases; J trimming: 4 bases; junction bases outside the gene matches: 5. The CDR3 DNA reads TGCGCCAGCAGCCAAGAGCCCGGGACTAGGTACGAGCAGTACTTC. This translates into CASSQEPGTRYEQYF.

In its sample, this clonotype was seen many times. This chain connects TRBV7-8 to TRBJ1-2; TRBD1 might be the D (5 bases). This CDR3 has 19 residues. Trimming cost V 0 bases and J 4 bases, with 24 bases left between them. Germline V gives CDR1 SGHVS, CDR2 FQNEAQ. Written as DNA, the CDR3 is TGTGCCAGCAGCTTAGCTTCTCGTGTTGGAGCTACGGGGGGCTATGGCTACACCTTC. Translated: CASSLASRVGATGGYGYTF.

This sequence joins TRBV20-1 and TRBJ2-7, with 7 bases aligning to TRBD2. CDR1 and CDR2 from the germline V gene are DFQATT and SNEGSKA (reference sequence). The CDR3 extends over 14 amino acids. The trim removed 1 base at V and 2 bases at J, leaving 5 bases unmatched. The CDR3 loop is CSARARGGAYEQYF. The CDR3 coding sequence is TGCAGTGCTAGAGCTCGGGGAGGGGCCTACGAGCAGTACTTC.

The chain recombines TRBV12-3 or TRBV12-4 with TRBJ1-1; D is possibly TRBD1 (6 bases). The CDR3 has 16 amino acids. The V end lost 6 bases, the J end lost 1 base, and 18 bases lay between the germline ends. CDR3 amino acids: CASRQNSRGENTEAFF. CDR3 nucleotides: TGTGCCAGCAGACAGAACTCTAGGGGGGAGAACACTGAAGCTTTCTTT.

This clonotype was counted only a few times. V gene TRBV20-1 combines with J gene TRBJ2-7; 7 bases align to TRBD2. From germline, CDR1 is DFQATT and CDR2 SNEGSKA (reference sequence). Trimming at V came to 3 bases and at J to 6 bases, leaving 8 bases not matched to a gene. This CDR3 is 13 amino acids long. CDR3 bases: TGCAGTGCTAGGGCGGGAGCCTCCCCCGAGCAGTACTTC. Translated: CSARAGASPEQYF.

The chain is built from TRBV7-9 and TRBJ1-6; D is uncertain. The CDR3 length is 14 residues. Trimming pared 1 base from V and 9 bases from J, leaving 10 bases between. Germline V gene lookup returns CDR1 SEHNR and CDR2 FQNEAQ (reference sequence). The CDR3 coding sequence is TGTGCCAGCAGCTTAGGGGCTATTGGTTCACCCCTCCACTTT. This sequence encodes CASSLGAIGSPLHF.

Turning to this clonotype: The junction departs from the called germline gene at one end, perhaps through a read error. This chain joins TRBV10-2 and TRBJ1-1, with D perhaps TRBD1 (6 bases). The CDR3 totals 13 residues. Germline-derived CDR1 and CDR2 are WSHSY and SAAADI. The CDR3 region has the DNA TGTGCCAGCAGACAGGAGGTGAGGGCTGAAGCTTTCTTT. Translating gives CASRQEVRAEAFF.

This sequence joins TRBV28 and TRBJ2-7; TRBD2 agrees at 7 bases. The CDR3 extends over 14 amino acids. Germline V gene data show CDR1 as MDHEN and CDR2 as SYDVKM. V gave up 4 bases and J gave up 6 bases; unmatched junction bases: 9. In nucleotides, the CDR3 is TGTGCCAGCAGTTCCCGAGGACTAGTCTCCGAGCAGTACTTC. It encodes CASSSRGLVSEQYF. The whole variable domain, filled in from reference TRBV28 and TRBJ2-7, reads DVKVTQSSRYLVKRTGEKVFLECVQDMDHENMFWYRQDPGLGLRLIYFSYDVKMKEKGDIPEGYSVSREKKERFSLILESASTNQTSMYLCASSSRGLVSEQYFGPGTRLTVT.

A few counts support this clonotype. V is TRBV9 and J is TRBJ2-7; TRBD2 matches 11 bases. There are 11 residues in the CDR3. Per germline, CDR1 SGDLS and CDR2 YYNGEE. Trimming removed 5 bases from V and 11 bases from J; junction bases left unmatched: 3. CDR3 DNA: TGTGCCAGCAGTGCACTAGCGGGAGAGTACTTC. Protein sequence: CASSALAGEYF.

A single count supports this clonotype. It is likely a read error, because the conserved phenylalanine at the end of the CDR3 is missing. This rearrangement joins TRBV5-1 to TRBJ2-6; weak D call: TRBD1 (6 bases). The V and J ends lost 4 bases and 0 bases respectively, with 14 bases between them. CDR3 length equals 17 residues. Germline V gene sequence: CDR1 SGHRS, CDR2 YFSETQ. The CDR3 DNA follows: TGCGCCAGCAGCCGGGACACCAAATTCTCTGGGGCCAACGTCCTGACTTAC. Protein product: CASSRDTKFSGANVLTY.

This clonotype was seen a few times. The chain carries TRBV20-1 and TRBJ2-7; TRBD1 matches 8 bases. Germline assignment: CDR1 DFQATT and CDR2 SNEGSKA (reference sequence). With V trimmed by 5 bases and J by 6 bases, 12 bases remained unmatched. The CDR3 loop spans 14 amino acids. CDR3 amino acids: CSAAKTGGLSEQYF. The CDR3 DNA reads as TGCAGTGCTGCAAAAACAGGGGGGTTGAGCGAGCAGTACTTC.

This clonotype appeared many times. CDR3 in amino acids: CASSLSRYREDQPQHF. The CDR3 DNA is TGTGCCAGCAGTTTATCCCGCTACAGGGAAGATCAGCCCCAGCATTTT. The chain links TRBV12-3 or TRBV12-4 to TRBJ1-5, with TRBD1 as a possible D gene (6 bases). The CDR3 totals 16 residues. Trimming removed 2 bases at V and 5 bases at J, with 16 bases between.

This clonotype was picked up a small number of times. J is TRBJ2-7 and V is TRBV10-3; the D gene is possibly TRBD2 (5 bases). The V end was cut by 6 bases, the J end by 2 bases, with 11 bases between. This CDR3 spans 13 amino acids. The germline CDR1 and CDR2 sequences are ENHRY and SYGVKD. The CDR3 is CAISERETYEQYF. The CDR3 coding sequence is TGTGCCATCAGCGAACGGGAAACCTACGAGCAGTACTTC.

The table lists this clonotype with many counts. V is TRBV12-3 or TRBV12-4 and J is TRBJ2-7; tentatively, D is TRBD1 (5 bases). The length of the CDR3 is 13 residues. Trimming removed 6 bases at V and 3 bases at J, with 12 bases between. CDR3 DNA sequence: TGTGCCAGCAGCCCAGGGTTAGGCTACGAGCAGTACTTC. Translating gives CASSPGLGYEQYF.

J is TRBJ2-5 and V is TRBV7-7, with a possible D match to TRBD2 (6 bases). With 4 bases removed from V and 3 bases from J, the gap between germline ends came to 18 bases. In germline, CDR1 is SSHAT, CDR2 FNYEAQ (reference sequence). The CDR3 is 16 amino acids. The CDR3 spells CASSSTAGTHEETQYF. The CDR3 DNA follows: TGTGCCAGCAGCTCAACAGCCGGGACTCATGAAGAGACCCAGTACTTC. Combining the CDR3 with reference TRBV7-7 and TRBJ2-5 gives the whole variable domain GAGVSQSPRYKVTKRGQDVTLRCDPISSHATLYWYQQALGQGPEFLTYFNYEAQPDKSGLPSDRFSAERPEGSISTLTIQRTEQRDSAMYRCASSSTAGTHEETQYFGPGTRLLVL.

This clonotype was recorded a few times. This chain joins TRBV6-2 or TRBV6-3 and TRBJ1-6, with a tentative D call TRBD1 (6 bases). Germline V CDR1 and CDR2: MNHEY, SVGEGT. The CDR3 spans 14 residues. Trimming removed 2 bases at V and 5 bases at J, with 7 bases between. The CDR3 loop reads CASSYGQNNSPLHF. The DNA for the CDR3 is TGTGCCAGCAGTTACGGACAGAATAATTCACCCCTCCACTTT.

This clonotype was observed at least ten times. This sequence joins TRBV19 and TRBJ1-1; D possibly corresponds to TRBD1 (5 bases). The CDR3 totals 16 residues. V was cut by 2 bases and J by 0 bases, with 13 bases left in between. The germline CDR1 and CDR2 sequences are LNHDA and SQIVND (reference sequence). CDR3 sequence reads: CASSIRSTAMNTEAFF. The CDR3 DNA reads as TGTGCCAGTAGTATACGGTCGACAGCGATGAACACTGAAGCTTTCTTT.

This clonotype was counted only a few times. This chain uses TRBV7-9 with TRBJ1-2; TRBD1 agrees at 11 bases. Germline lookup yields CDR1 SEHNR and CDR2 FQNEAQ (reference sequence). The CDR3 has 18 residues. Trimming removed 2 bases from V and 4 bases from J; junction bases left unmatched: 12. The CDR3 DNA sequence: TGTGCCAGCAGCTTAAAAAGGGACAGGGGGAGAGTGTTCTATGGCTACACCTTC. It encodes CASSLKRDRGRVFYGYTF.

This clonotype was counted a few times. CDR3 nucleotide sequence: TGTGCCACCGCCCAACCCGGGGAGGGGAACTACGAGCAGTACTTC. Residues: CATAQPGEGNYEQYF. The chain employs TRBV5-4 and TRBJ2-7, with 7 bases matching TRBD2. Looked up from germline, CDR1 is SGHNT and CDR2 is YYREEE (reference sequence). Germline trimming cut 9 bases from V and 3 bases from J; bases unmatched to any gene: 15. The CDR3 covers 15 residues. The full variable domain, completed using reference TRBV5-4 and TRBJ2-7, is ETGVTQSPTHLIKTRGQQVTLRCSSQSGHNTVSWYQQALGQGPQFIFQYYREEENGRGNFPPRFSGLQFPNYSSELNVNALELDDSALYLCATAQPGEGNYEQYFGPGTRLTVT.

This clonotype was detected a few times. This sequence may be a read error, since a much larger clone differs from it by one base. The J gene is TRBJ2-5, the V gene TRBV7-2; the D is unclear. From germline, CDR1 is SGHTA and CDR2 FQGNSA. The CDR3 extends over 13 amino acids. CDR3 in amino acids: CAGSFQETGTQYF. CDR3 DNA sequence: TGTGCCGGCAGCTTCCAGGAGACGGGGACCCAGTACTTC.

This clonotype was detected ten times or more. The rearrangement joins TRBV5-5 to TRBJ1-6, with D maybe TRBD1 (5 bases). Between the trimmed V and J ends, which lost 4 bases and 14 bases, there was a span of 16 bases. The CDR3 spans 13 residues. CDR1 and CDR2 from the germline V gene are SGHKS and YYEKEE (reference sequence). The CDR3 here is CASSTGARPSLHF. DNA for the CDR3: TGTGCCAGCAGCACCGGGGCCAGACCTTCCCTCCACTTT. Combining the CDR3 with reference TRBV5-5 and TRBJ1-6 gives the whole variable domain DAGVTQSPTHLIKTRGQQVTLRCSPISGHKSVSWYQQVLGQGPQFIFQYYEKEERGRGNFPDRFSARQFPNYSSELNVNALLLGDSALYLCASSTGARPSLHFGNGTRLTVT.

The chain is built from TRBV20-1 and TRBJ2-5; 13 nucleotides agree with TRBD2. V lost 2 bases to trimming and J lost 7 bases; unmatched junction nucleotides: 10. There are 16 residues in the CDR3. Germline values: CDR1 DFQATT, CDR2 SNEGSKA (reference sequence). CDR3 sequence: CSARSGGTSGMRTQYF. DNA for the CDR3: TGCAGTGCTAGATCGGGAGGGACTAGCGGGATGAGGACCCAGTACTTC.

V usage is TRBV12-3 or TRBV12-4 and J usage is TRBJ2-5; a weak D match, TRBD2 (6 bases). The CDR3 has 14 amino acids. Trimming cost V 3 bases and J 5 bases, with 13 bases left between them. The CDR3 region has the DNA TGTGCCAGCAGTTTCACCGGGAGTTTGGAGACCCAGTACTTC. Its protein product is CASSFTGSLETQYF.

This clonotype was counted many times. The gene calls are TRBV20-1 and TRBJ1-2; D is unresolved. Per the germline V gene, CDR1 is DFQATT and CDR2 is SNEGSKA (reference sequence). There are 12 residues in the CDR3. Between the trimmed V and J ends, which lost 1 base and 2 bases, there was a span of 5 bases. For the CDR3, the DNA is TGCAGTGCTAGAGCCCAGAACTATGGCTACACCTTC. Encoded protein: CSARAQNYGYTF.

Only one count was recorded for this clonotype. Just one base apart from a much larger clone, this may be a read error. This sequence joins TRBV2 and TRBJ1-5; D might be TRBD1 (5 bases). Looked up from germline, CDR1 is SNHLY and CDR2 is FYNNEI. V was trimmed by 6 bases and J by 6 bases, leaving 15 bases between them. The CDR3 sequence is 14 residues long. Here the CDR3 reads CASRGQGSRQPQHF. The CDR3, as DNA: TGTGCCAGCAGGGGGCAGGGAAGCCGTCAGCCCCAGCATTTT.

As to this clonotype: One junction end disagrees with the germline gene, perhaps due to a read error. CDR3 coding DNA: TGCAGTGCTAGAGATCCAGTATTGGGGGCTGATCAGTCCCAGCATTTT. Translation: CSARDPVLGADQSQHF. The chain couples TRBV20-1 to TRBJ1-5, with a possible D match to TRBD1 (6 bases). Per germline, CDR1 DFQATT and CDR2 SNEGSKA (reference sequence). This CDR3 spans 16 amino acids.